Below are 18 T cell receptor beta chains sequenced from a single sample in a study of blood T cell repertoires in COVID-19. Assay used: immunoSEQ multiplex PCR; TCRdb lists only in-frame clones, some missing. The table includes more than 95,000 clones, roughly 87% detected once. The sample was peripheral blood. These TCRs come from a human donor in a cohort sampled during active COVID-19.

V usage is TRBV19 and J usage is TRBJ1-2; 9 positions match TRBD1. This CDR3 has 13 residues. Trimming cost V 5 bases and J 4 bases; bases outside gene matches: 2. CDR1 and CDR2 (germline): LNHDA, SQIVND (reference sequence). CDR3 in amino acids: CASSLTGGYGYTF. The DNA for the CDR3 is TGTGCCAGTAGTCTGACAGGGGGCTATGGCTACACCTTC.

This clone was seen a few times. The V and J genes are TRBV7-9 and TRBJ1-2; D gene uncertain. Trimming pared 5 bases from V and 4 bases from J, leaving 5 bases between. From germline, CDR1 is SEHNR and CDR2 FQNEAQ (reference sequence). This CDR3 region has 11 residues. CDR3 region: CASSPLYGYTF. CDR3 DNA sequence: TGTGCCAGCAGCCCCCTCTATGGCTACACCTTC.

Here the CDR3 reads CASSRVGRTANTEAFF. CDR3 coding DNA: TGTGCCAGCAGCCGTGTAGGCCGGACAGCGAACACTGAAGCTTTCTTT. The V and J genes are TRBV14 and TRBJ1-1, with a possible D match to TRBD1 (6 bases). Trimming left V 4 bases short and J 1 base short, with 16 bases between. Germline CDR1 SGHDN, CDR2 FVKESK. CDR3 length: 16 residues.

The chain combines TRBV15 with TRBJ2-2, with TRBD2 identical over 7 bases. Germline V lookup: CDR1 LNHNV, CDR2 YYDKDF (reference sequence). The J segment lost 0 bases and the V segment lost 6 bases, leaving 10 bases of the junction unmatched. This CDR3 has 17 amino acids. The CDR3 region is CATRGGSLRTNTGELFF. As DNA, the CDR3 is TGTGCCACCAGGGGCGGGAGTCTACGTACGAACACCGGGGAGCTGTTTTTT.

J is TRBJ1-3 and V is TRBV6-1; no clear D. Between the trimmed V and J ends, which lost 1 base and 2 bases, there was a span of 9 bases. The germline gives CDR1 MNHNS, CDR2 SASEGT. The CDR3 is 15 amino acids. CDR3 DNA sequence: TGTGCCAGCAGTGAAGGGCCAGGCCCTGGAAACACCATATATTTT. Translated, it gives CASSEGPGPGNTIYF.

The genes are TRBV19 and TRBJ1-3, with TRBD1 matching 7 bases. The CDR3 loop spans 15 amino acids. V was pared by 10 bases and J by 4 bases, with 13 bases of the junction left unmatched. Germline V gives CDR1 LNHDA, CDR2 SQIVND (reference sequence). CDR3 amino acids: CATAGTGVSGNTIYF. The CDR3 DNA follows: TGTGCCACCGCGGGAACAGGGGTGTCCGGAAACACCATATATTTT.

The CDR3 spells CASSWVRSGRRELFF. CDR3 DNA sequence: TGTGCCAGCAGCTGGGTTAGAAGCGGGAGAAGGGAGCTGTTTTTT. This chain links TRBV5-6 with TRBJ2-2; TRBD2 aligns across 8 bases. This CDR3 spans 15 amino acids. CDR1 is SGHDT, CDR2 YYEEEE, per germline. V gave up 3 bases and J gave up 9 bases; unmatched junction bases: 10. Complete variable domain (other parts from reference TRBV5-6 and TRBJ2-2): DAGVTQSPTHLIKTRGQQVTLRCSPKSGHDTVSWYQQALGQGPQFIFQYYEEEERQRGNFPDRFSGHQFPNYSSELNVNALLLGDSALYLCASSWVRSGRRELFFGEGSRLTVL.

The V call is TRBV2, the J call TRBJ2-2, with 8 bases that match TRBD2. The CDR3 runs 15 residues. Trimming took 8 bases from V and 4 from J; bases not matched to a gene: 9. Germline CDR1 SNHLY, CDR2 FYNNEI. The DNA for the CDR3 is TGTGCCAGCGTTCAGAAAAGCGGGGGCACCGGGGAGCTGTTTTTT. As protein: CASVQKSGGTGELFF.

This clone was detected only once. The chain couples TRBV11-3 to TRBJ2-1; 12 nucleotides line up with TRBD1. Looked up from germline, CDR1 is SGHNT and CDR2 is YENEEA. The J segment lost 6 bases and the V segment lost 4 bases, leaving 7 bases of the junction unmatched. This CDR3 spans 16 amino acids. For the CDR3, the DNA is TGTGCCAGCAGCTCCCCCCGGGACAGGGGGCCCAATGAGCAGTTCTTC. Translated: CASSSPRDRGPNEQFF.

V is TRBV14 and J is TRBJ2-5; 8 bases fit TRBD2. In germline, CDR1 is SGHDN, CDR2 FVKESK. The CDR3 loop spans 16 amino acids. V shed 3 bases, J shed 5 bases, and the junction held 11 bases outside the gene matches. DNA for the CDR3: TGTGCCAGCAGCCATTGGACTAGCAGTTTCCGGGAGACCCAGTACTTC. Its protein is CASSHWTSSFRETQYF.

This clone appeared a single time. The chain couples TRBV10-3 to TRBJ1-5; D gene unclear. The germline V and J ends were trimmed by 8 bases and 1 base, with 9 bases remaining between them. CDR3 length: 13 amino acids. The germline V gene encodes CDR1 ENHRY and CDR2 SYGVKD. CDR3 protein: CAIATGSNQPQHF. The CDR3 coding sequence is TGTGCCATCGCGACGGGAAGCAATCAGCCCCAGCATTTT.

This chain joins TRBV18 and TRBJ2-3; 8 bases fit TRBD2. The CDR3 length is 16 residues. The germline V gene encodes CDR1 KGHSH and CDR2 LQKENI. V was pared by 2 bases and J by 2 bases, with 6 bases of the junction left unmatched. The CDR3 nucleotides read TGTGCCAGCTCACCATCCATTAGCGGGGTCACAGATACGCAGTATTTT. This translates into CASSPSISGVTDTQYF. The full variable domain, its missing parts supplied by reference TRBV18 and TRBJ2-3, is NAGVMQNPRHLVRRRGQEARLRCSPMKGHSHVYWYRQLPEEGLKFMVYLQKENIIDESGMPKERFSAEFPKEGPSILRIQQVVRGDSAAYFCASSPSISGVTDTQYFGPGTRLTVL.

The chain has TRBV5-1 and TRBJ2-3; tentative D call: TRBD1 (6 bases). The CDR3 sequence is 16 residues long. The V gene's germline CDR1 is SGHRS and CDR2 YFSETQ. The ends were cut back, 4 bases at V and 5 bases at J, with 20 bases in the middle. The CDR3 sequence: CASSPRTVRDIDTQYF. DNA for the CDR3: TGCGCCAGCAGCCCCAGGACAGTCCGTGATATAGATACGCAGTATTTT.

The chain's CDR3 is CATKAGQGAGYTF. CDR3 nucleotides: TGTGCCACAAAAGCTGGACAGGGGGCTGGCTACACCTTC. The chain employs TRBV19 and TRBJ1-2; 11 bases line up with TRBD1. CDR1 is LNHDA, CDR2 SQIVND, per germline (reference sequence). After removal of 10 bases from V and 7 bases from J, the junction contained 8 bases not matched to a gene. CDR3 length equals 13 residues.

The chain recombines TRBV4-1 with TRBJ2-1, with D possibly being TRBD2 (5 bases). CDR1 MGHRA and CDR2 YSYEKL come from the germline V gene. The CDR3 runs 14 residues. Trimming left V 3 bases short and J 4 bases short, with 10 bases between. For the CDR3, the DNA is TGCGCCAGCAGCCAGCCGGAGGTGTACAATGAGCAGTTCTTC. Protein product: CASSQPEVYNEQFF.

The rearrangement links TRBV24-1 to TRBJ1-1; D is uncertain. Trimming removed 3 bases from V and 4 bases from J, with 8 bases in between. Germline CDR1 and CDR2: KGHDR and SFDVKD. The CDR3 is made up of 13 amino acids. CDR3 in amino acids: CATSDEEGTEAFF. The CDR3 nucleotides are TGTGCCACCAGTGATGAGGAGGGCACTGAAGCTTTCTTT.

The genes are TRBV28 and TRBJ1-3, with D unclear. The CDR3 has 14 residues. Germline lookup yields CDR1 MDHEN and CDR2 SYDVKM. V lost 5 bases, J lost 1 base, and 9 bases lay in between. The CDR3 loop is CASSEARSGNTIYF. The CDR3 DNA reads TGTGCCAGCAGTGAGGCTAGGTCTGGAAACACCATATATTTT. The full variable domain, in which reference TRBV28 and TRBJ1-3 provide the parts outside the CDR3, is DVKVTQSSRYLVKRTGEKVFLECVQDMDHENMFWYRQDPGLGLRLIYFSYDVKMKEKGDIPEGYSVSREKKERFSLILESASTNQTSMYLCASSEARSGNTIYFGEGSWLTVV.

This clone occurred a few times. V gene TRBV4-1 combines with J gene TRBJ2-6, with 9 bases fitting TRBD2. Germline assignment: CDR1 MGHRA and CDR2 YSYEKL. J gave up 2 bases and V 0 bases, and 14 bases lay outside the gene matches. The length of the CDR3 is 21 residues. The CDR3 spells CASSQEGQMSGRLAGANVLTF. The CDR3 coding sequence is TGCGCCAGCAGCCAAGAGGGACAGATGAGCGGGAGGCTCGCTGGGGCCAACGTCCTGACTTTC.